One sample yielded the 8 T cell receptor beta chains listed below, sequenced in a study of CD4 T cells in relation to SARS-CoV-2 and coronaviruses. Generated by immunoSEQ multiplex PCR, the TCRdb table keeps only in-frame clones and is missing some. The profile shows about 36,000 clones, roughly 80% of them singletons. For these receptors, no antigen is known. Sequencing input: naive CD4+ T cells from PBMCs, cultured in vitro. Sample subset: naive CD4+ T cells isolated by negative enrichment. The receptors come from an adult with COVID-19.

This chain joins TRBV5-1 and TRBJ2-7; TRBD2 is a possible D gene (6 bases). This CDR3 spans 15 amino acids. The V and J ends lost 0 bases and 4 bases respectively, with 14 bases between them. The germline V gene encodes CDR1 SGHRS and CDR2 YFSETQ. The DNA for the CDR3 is TGCGCCAGCAGCTTGGTTGTGGGAGGAACATACGAGCAGTACTTC. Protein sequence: CASSLVVGGTYEQYF.

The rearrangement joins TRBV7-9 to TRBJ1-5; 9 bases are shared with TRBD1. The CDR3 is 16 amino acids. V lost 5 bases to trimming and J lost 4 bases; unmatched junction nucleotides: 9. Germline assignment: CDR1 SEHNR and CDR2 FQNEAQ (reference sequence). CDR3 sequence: CASSLTGGARNQPQHF. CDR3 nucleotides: TGTGCCAGCAGCCTAACAGGGGGCGCAAGGAATCAGCCCCAGCATTTT.

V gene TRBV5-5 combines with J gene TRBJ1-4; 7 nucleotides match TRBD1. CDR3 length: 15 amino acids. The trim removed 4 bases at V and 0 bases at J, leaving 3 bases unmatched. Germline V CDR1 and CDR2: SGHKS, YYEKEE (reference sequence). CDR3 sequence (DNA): TGTGCCAGCAGCCCCGGGACAGCAACTAATGAAAAACTGTTTTTT. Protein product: CASSPGTATNEKLFF.

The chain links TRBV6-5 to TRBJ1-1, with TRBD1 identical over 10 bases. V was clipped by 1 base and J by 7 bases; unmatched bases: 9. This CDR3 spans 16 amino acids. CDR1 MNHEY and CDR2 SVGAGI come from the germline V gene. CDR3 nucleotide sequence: TGTGCCAGCAGTTACTTGGGGACAGGGGCAGAGGGTGAAGCTTTCTTT. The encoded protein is CASSYLGTGAEGEAFF.

CDR3 residues: CASSVGLAGRTDTQYF. CDR3 bases: TGTGCCAGCAGTGTAGGACTAGCGGGCCGCACAGATACGCAGTATTTT. The chain uses TRBV6-4 and TRBJ2-3, with 11 bases identical to TRBD2. Germline CDR1 MRHNA, CDR2 SNTAGT. This CDR3 is built from 16 residues. Unmatched junction bases numbered 4, after V lost 4 bases and J lost 1 base.

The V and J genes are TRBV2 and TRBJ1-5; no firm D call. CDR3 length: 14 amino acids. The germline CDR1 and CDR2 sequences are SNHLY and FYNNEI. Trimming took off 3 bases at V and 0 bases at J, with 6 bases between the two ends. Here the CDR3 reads CASSDEGSNQPQHF. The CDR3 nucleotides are TGTGCCAGCAGTGACGAGGGTAGCAATCAGCCCCAGCATTTT.

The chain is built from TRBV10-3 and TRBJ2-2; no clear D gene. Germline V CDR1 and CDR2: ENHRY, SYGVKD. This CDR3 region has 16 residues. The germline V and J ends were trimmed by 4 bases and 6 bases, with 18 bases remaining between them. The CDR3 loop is CAISAPTTSGAGELFF. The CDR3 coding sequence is TGTGCCATCAGTGCCCCGACAACATCTGGGGCCGGGGAGCTGTTTTTT.

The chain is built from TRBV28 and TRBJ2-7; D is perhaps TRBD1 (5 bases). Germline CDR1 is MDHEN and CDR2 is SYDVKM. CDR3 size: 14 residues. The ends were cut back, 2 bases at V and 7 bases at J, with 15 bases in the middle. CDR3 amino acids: CASSLGARLREQYF. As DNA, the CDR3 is TGTGCCAGCAGTTTAGGGGCTAGGCTTCGGGAGCAGTACTTC.